These 27 T cell receptor beta chains came from one sample sequenced in a study of glioma-infiltrating T cells after dendritic cell vaccination. Here immunoSEQ multiplex PCR was the method, and the copy in TCRdb shows in-frame clones only, minus some. Of fewer than 75,000 clones listed, 81% are singletons. This sample comprised blood, obtained before dendritic cell vaccination. Receptor source: a human donor with glioblastoma.

Only a few counts were recorded for this clone. The chain is built from TRBV6-6 and TRBJ2-1; maybe TRBD1 (7 bases). The V gene lost 7 bases and the J gene lost 6 bases, with 19 bases spanning the gap. The germline V gene encodes CDR1 MNHNY and CDR2 SVGAGI (reference sequence). This CDR3 is built from 15 residues. The CDR3 DNA reads as TGTGCCAGCAATAGCGGTACAGGGGATGGCAATGAGCAGTTCTTC. Residues: CASNSGTGDGNEQFF.

The chain has TRBV14 and TRBJ1-6, with TRBD1 identical over 8 bases. J was trimmed by 10 bases and V by 4 bases; bases with no gene match: 12. CDR1 is SGHDN and CDR2 is FVKESK in the germline V gene. The CDR3 runs 16 residues. CDR3 DNA: TGTGCCAGCAGCCCGCAAGGACAGGGTTTATTATCACCCCTCCACTTT. This translates into CASSPQGQGLLSPLHF.

The V gene is TRBV6-1, the J gene TRBJ2-3; TRBD2 aligns across 7 bases. The V and J ends lost 6 bases and 1 base, in that order; junction bases with no gene match: 1. The CDR3 runs 13 residues. Germline-derived CDR1 and CDR2 are MNHNS and SASEGT. The CDR3 region is CASRGRGTDTQYF. DNA of the CDR3: TGTGCCAGCAGGGGGAGGGGCACAGATACGCAGTATTTT.

J is TRBJ1-2 and V is TRBV6-4, with 9 nucleotides matching TRBD1. Germline V CDR1 and CDR2: MRHNA, SNTAGT. This CDR3 contains 13 residues. Germline trimming cut 1 base from V and 10 bases from J; bases unmatched to any gene: 4. The CDR3 region is CASSDFGQGPYTF. The CDR3 coding sequence is TGTGCCAGCAGTGACTTCGGACAGGGGCCCTACACCTTC.

The chain combines TRBV19 with TRBJ2-3, with a tentative D call TRBD2 (6 bases). Trimming took 3 bases from V and 4 from J, leaving 11 bases between them. The length of the CDR3 is 14 residues. CDR1 and CDR2 from the germline V gene are LNHDA and SQIVND (reference sequence). The CDR3 coding sequence is TGTGCCAGTAGTATGCGGGGTCCCCCAGATACGCAGTATTTT. This translates into CASSMRGPPDTQYF.

The chain couples TRBV27 to TRBJ2-5, with TRBD1 matching 12 bases. The end of the DNA is better explained by TRBJ2-7, so the J call may be wrong. The CDR3 is 15 residues long. CDR1 and CDR2 from the germline V gene are MNHEY and SMNVEV (reference sequence). In DNA form, the CDR3 reads TGTGCCAGCAGTCCCGGGACAGGGGGCAGGGTCGAGCAGTACTTC. This gives the protein CASSPGTGGRVEQYF.

This clone has just a few counts. The chain joins TRBV6-6 to TRBJ1-3, with D perhaps matching TRBD1 (5 bases). This CDR3 has 15 amino acids. Looked up from germline, CDR1 is MNHNY and CDR2 is SVGAGI (reference sequence). V gave up 6 bases and J gave up 0 bases, with 12 bases separating them. CDR3 amino acids: CASSPDSGSGNTIYF. CDR3 in DNA: TGTGCCAGCAGCCCTGACAGTGGCTCTGGAAACACCATATATTTT.

This clone was detected only a few times. This chain connects TRBV7-9 to TRBJ2-2; 9 bases match TRBD1. After removal of 5 bases from V and 6 bases from J, the junction contained 10 bases not matched to a gene. Germline V gene sequence: CDR1 SEHNR, CDR2 FQNEAQ (reference sequence). This CDR3 is built from 16 residues. The CDR3 nucleotides are TGTGCCAGCAGCCGACCGGGACAGGGCATCGCCGGGGAGCTGTTTTTT. Protein sequence: CASSRPGQGIAGELFF.

The chain has TRBV9 and TRBJ1-1; tentatively, D is TRBD1 (5 bases). Germline V gives CDR1 SGDLS, CDR2 YYNGEE. The CDR3 totals 15 residues. V lost 4 bases to trimming and J lost 1 base, with 14 bases between them. The CDR3 bases are TGTGCCAGCAGCCTCAGGGAGGGTAGGAACACTGAAGCTTTCTTT. Translated, it gives CASSLREGRNTEAFF.

The genes are TRBV11-2 and TRBJ2-1; no clear D gene. Trimming left V 0 bases short and J 9 bases short, with 15 bases between. This CDR3 region has 15 residues. Germline-derived CDR1 and CDR2 are SGHAT and FQNNGV. The CDR3 spells CASSLDVNLWSEQFF. CDR3 bases: TGTGCCAGCAGCTTAGATGTGAACCTTTGGAGTGAGCAGTTCTTC.

The chain combines TRBV9 with TRBJ1-1, with 9 bases aligning to TRBD1. After removal of 3 bases from V and 5 bases from J, the junction contained 8 bases not matched to a gene. The CDR3 loop spans 15 amino acids. From germline, CDR1 is SGDLS and CDR2 YYNGEE. For the CDR3, the DNA is TGTGCCAGCAGCGAAGATGGGACAGGGTTAACTGAAGCTTTCTTT. Its translation: CASSEDGTGLTEAFF.

The V and J genes are TRBV7-9 and TRBJ1-5; no definite D call. CDR1 SEHNR and CDR2 FQNEAQ come from the germline V gene (reference sequence). The CDR3 is made up of 14 amino acids. Trimming left V 5 bases short and J 4 bases short, with 12 bases between. CDR3 loop: CASSPGWANQPQHF. The CDR3 coding sequence is TGTGCCAGCAGCCCCGGATGGGCGAATCAGCCCCAGCATTTT. The full variable domain, with the rest looked up from reference TRBV7-9 and TRBJ1-5, is DTGVSQNPRHKITKRGQNVTFRCDPISEHNRLYWYRQTLGQGPEFLTYFQNEAQLEKSRLLSDRFSAERPKGSFSTLEIQRTEQGDSAMYLCASSPGWANQPQHFGDGTRLSIL.

The CDR3 protein is CASSYRDRGSYEQYF. Here the CDR3 DNA reads TGTGCCAGCAGCTATCGGGACAGGGGAAGTTACGAGCAGTACTTC. This sequence joins TRBV11-2 and TRBJ2-7; 10 bases are shared with TRBD1. The CDR3 length is 15 residues. With V trimmed by 4 bases and J by 4 bases, 7 bases remained unmatched. Germline V gene lookup returns CDR1 SGHAT and CDR2 FQNNGV.

This chain connects TRBV27 to TRBJ1-6; 8 bases map to TRBD1. Germline loops: CDR1 MNHEY, CDR2 SMNVEV (reference sequence). The trim removed 5 bases at V and 10 bases at J, leaving 13 bases unmatched. The CDR3 has 16 residues. This CDR3 is CASSIYLGQEESPLHF. The CDR3 DNA sequence: TGTGCCAGCAGTATCTACCTGGGACAGGAAGAATCACCCCTCCACTTT.

Only one count was recorded for this clone. This chain connects TRBV9 to TRBJ2-3; 9 positions agree with TRBD2. Germline V gene lookup returns CDR1 SGDLS and CDR2 YYNGEE. V shed 3 bases, J shed 3 bases, and the junction held 2 bases outside the gene matches. This CDR3 contains 14 residues. The CDR3 DNA sequence: TGTGCCAGCAGCGATCTAGCGGGGACAGATACGCAGTATTTT. This gives the protein CASSDLAGTDTQYF.

The V call is TRBV7-2, the J call TRBJ2-1, with D possibly matching TRBD1 (6 bases). Trimming removed 3 bases at V and 9 bases at J, with 21 bases between. CDR1 and CDR2 from the germline V gene are SGHTA and FQGNSA. The CDR3 spans 16 residues. The CDR3 loop reads CASSLGPPGVTGEQFF. CDR3 nucleotides: TGTGCCAGCAGCTTGGGCCCCCCAGGGGTAACAGGTGAGCAGTTCTTC.

Here the CDR3 DNA reads TGTGCCAGTAGTGGTGTGGGAGGGAACACTGAAGCTTTCTTT. It translates to CASSGVGGNTEAFF. The J gene is TRBJ1-1, the V gene TRBV19; no firm D call. This CDR3 contains 14 residues. Germline V CDR1 and CDR2: LNHDA, SQIVND (reference sequence). The germline V and J ends were trimmed by 5 bases and 1 base, with 11 bases remaining between them.

The chain uses TRBV5-5 and TRBJ1-5; D call uncertain. V was pared by 0 bases and J by 3 bases, with 7 bases between. This CDR3 is built from 14 residues. Per the germline V gene, CDR1 is SGHKS and CDR2 is YYEKEE (reference sequence). This CDR3 is CASSLVADNQPQHF. DNA of the CDR3: TGTGCCAGCAGCTTGGTGGCAGACAATCAGCCCCAGCATTTT.

This chain joins TRBV2 and TRBJ2-7, with 9 bases aligning to TRBD1. Trimming cost V 6 bases and J 0 bases; bases outside gene matches: 0. In germline, CDR1 is SNHLY, CDR2 FYNNEI. CDR3 length: 13 residues. CDR3 nucleotide sequence: TGTGCCAGCAGGGACAGGGGCTCCTACGAGCAGTACTTC. Protein: CASRDRGSYEQYF.

This clone ranks as medium-sized. The V gene is TRBV2, the J gene TRBJ2-7, with 14 bases fitting TRBD2. The CDR3 length is 15 residues. From germline, CDR1 is SNHLY and CDR2 FYNNEI. V shed 1 base, J shed 7 bases, and the junction held 3 bases outside the gene matches. The CDR3 sequence: CASSEEGLAGEEQYF. In DNA form, the CDR3 reads TGTGCCAGCAGTGAAGAGGGACTAGCGGGGGAAGAGCAGTACTTC.

The rearrangement links TRBV19 to TRBJ2-3, with 8 positions matching TRBD2. Germline assignment: CDR1 LNHDA and CDR2 SQIVND (reference sequence). Germline trimming cut 8 bases from V and 6 bases from J; bases unmatched to any gene: 10. This CDR3 is 14 amino acids long. The CDR3 protein is CASAAGGVVDTQYF. In DNA, the CDR3 is TGTGCCAGTGCGGCGGGGGGAGTGGTTGATACGCAGTATTTT.

This sequence joins TRBV5-1 and TRBJ1-6; D perhaps matches TRBD1 (5 bases). Trimming shortened V by 1 base and J by 10 bases, and 12 bases separated the two germline ends. This CDR3 comprises 14 residues. Germline CDR1 reads SGHRS; CDR2 reads YFSETQ. The CDR3, as DNA: TGCGCCAGCAGCTTGTATGGGGCAGCCTCACCCCTCCACTTT. Protein sequence: CASSLYGAASPLHF.

There are a few counts of this clone. Other nucleotide sequences in the sample specify the same CDR3. The chain employs TRBV6-1 and TRBJ1-4; no firm D call. Germline V gene data show CDR1 as MNHNS and CDR2 as SASEGT. This CDR3 comprises 15 residues. V lost 1 base to trimming and J lost 5 bases, with 11 bases between them. The CDR3 bases are TGTGCCAGCAGTGAAGTTCTGGGCACAAATGAAAAACTGTTTTTT. Encoded protein: CASSEVLGTNEKLFF.

The J gene is TRBJ2-7, the V gene TRBV5-5; 9 bases are shared with TRBD1. Germline CDR1 is SGHKS and CDR2 is YYEKEE (reference sequence). This CDR3 spans 14 amino acids. V lost 4 bases to trimming and J lost 1 base; unmatched junction nucleotides: 3. CDR3 nucleotides: TGTGCCAGCAGCACGGGACAGGGATCCTACGAGCAGTACTTC. The encoded protein is CASSTGQGSYEQYF.

This chain connects TRBV27 to TRBJ2-3; D remains unclear. The length of the CDR3 is 15 residues. V lost 3 bases and J 1 base, leaving 11 bases between the germline ends. Germline CDR1 and CDR2: MNHEY and SMNVEV (reference sequence). CDR3 sequence reads: CASSLVNRGTDTQYF. The DNA for the CDR3 is TGTGCCAGCAGTTTGGTGAACCGAGGCACAGATACGCAGTATTTT.

This clone came up a few times. J is TRBJ2-1 and V is TRBV7-2; D might be TRBD1 (5 bases). Looked up from germline, CDR1 is SGHTA and CDR2 is FQGNSA. V was pared by 3 bases and J by 7 bases, with 13 bases between. This CDR3 has 14 residues. This CDR3 is CASSFSPGRNEQFF. In DNA, the CDR3 is TGTGCCAGCAGCTTTTCTCCAGGGCGGAATGAGCAGTTCTTC.

The chain joins TRBV7-6 to TRBJ1-1; D ambiguous. V lost 5 bases and J 0 bases, leaving 7 bases between the germline ends. Per germline, CDR1 SGHVS and CDR2 FNYEAQ. The CDR3 runs 13 residues. Here the CDR3 DNA reads TGTGCCAGCAGCCCGCTAATGAACACTGAAGCTTTCTTT. Residues: CASSPLMNTEAFF. The full variable domain, in which reference TRBV7-6 and TRBJ1-1 provide the parts outside the CDR3, is GAGVSQSPRYKVTKRGQDVALRCDPISGHVSLYWYRQALGQGPEFLTYFNYEAQQDKSGLPNDRFSAERPEGSISTLTIQRTEQRDSAMYRCASSPLMNTEAFFGQGTRLTVV.